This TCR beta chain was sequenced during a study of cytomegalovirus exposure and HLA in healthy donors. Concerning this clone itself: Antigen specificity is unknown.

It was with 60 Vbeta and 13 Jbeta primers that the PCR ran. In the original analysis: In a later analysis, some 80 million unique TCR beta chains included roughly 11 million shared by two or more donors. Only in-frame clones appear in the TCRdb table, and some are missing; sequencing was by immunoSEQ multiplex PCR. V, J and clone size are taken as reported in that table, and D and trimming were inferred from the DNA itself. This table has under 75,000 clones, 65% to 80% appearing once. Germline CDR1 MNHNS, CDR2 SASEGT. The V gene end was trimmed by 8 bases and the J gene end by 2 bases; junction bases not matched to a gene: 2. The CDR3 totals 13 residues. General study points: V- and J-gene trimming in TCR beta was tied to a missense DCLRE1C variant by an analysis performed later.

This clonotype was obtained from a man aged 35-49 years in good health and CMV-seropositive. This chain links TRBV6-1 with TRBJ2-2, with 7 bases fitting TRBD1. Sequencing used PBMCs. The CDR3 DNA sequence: TGTGCCAGCCAGGGGGATAACACCGGGGAGCTGTTTTTT. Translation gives CASQGDNTGELFF.